This T cell receptor beta chain was sequenced for a study of shared clonotypes between healthy human individuals. Whole-study results and caveats: Read depth was anticipated to influence clonotype sharing among donors. Represented diversity (both genetic and exposure-history) was limited by the small number of donors. Generally, estimated richness proved larger in naive subsets than it did in memory subsets.

Comments on this clone: Its cognate antigen is unknown.

The assay ran at deep level. TCRdb's table, derived via immunoSEQ multiplex PCR, lists solely in-frame clones and lacks some. The repertoire holds some 2.4 million clones, with under 95% as singletons. The CDR3 covers 17 residues. CDR1 and CDR2 (germline): KGHSH, LQKENI. V lost 0 bases to trimming and J lost 0 bases, with 12 bases between them. This rearrangement joins TRBV18 to TRBJ2-4; no clear D. Input material: naive CD4+ T cells from PBMCs. Subset here: CD45RA+ positively selected. The receptor's source is a man between 18 and 29 years old in good health. Some clones in this sample may be carry-over from other donors' samples. The CDR3 nucleotides read TGTGCCAGCTCACCACCTCTGTACGATCTAGCCAAAAACATTCAGTACTTC. Its translation is CASSPPLYDLAKNIQYF.